A single T cell receptor (beta chain) is shown here with its context. Its target is not known. Here immunoSEQ multiplex PCR was the method, and the copy in TCRdb shows in-frame clones only, minus some. The table includes approximately 60,000 clones, around 83% detected once. This specimen belongs to a study of Tregs in tolerant kidney transplant recipients. The length of the CDR3 is 15 residues. With 0 bases clipped from V and 11 bases from J, the junction kept 9 bases outside the gene matches. CDR1 is LGHNA, CDR2 YSLEER, per germline. Findings of the study overall: This study did not directly address biological reproducibility.

The TCR was taken from a human donor in good health. Sample: CD4+ T cells from blood. The rearrangement uses TRBV4-3 and TRBJ1-4; 7 bases map to TRBD1. CDR3 residues: CASSQDPRQGSKLFF. The CDR3 region has the DNA TGCGCCAGCAGCCAAGATCCCCGACAGGGTAGTAAACTGTTTTTT.